This section outlines one TCR beta chain sequence together with its context. Its antigen is as yet unknown. Constant-segment primers served in 5'RACE that generated TCR alpha and TCR beta cDNA libraries bearing sample barcodes and UMIs. TCRdb re-called the 5' RACE reads through MiXCR, storing one row per CDR3 protein. Of a few hundred thousand distinct CDR3 sequences listed, roughly 10% are singletons. This sample is drawn from a study of T-cell memory formation after mild COVID-19. Notes on the study in general: CD4/CD8 balance characterized clones contracting day 15 to 85, and CD4+ skew characterized later expanders. Some clones that responded turned up in pre-infection memory, which suggests that cross-reactive memory joined in.

V lost 6 bases and J lost 0, with 14 bases in between. The CDR3 extends over 14 amino acids. Germline loops: CDR1 DFQATT, CDR2 SNEGSKA (reference sequence). The sequence came from a man between 18 and 35 years old who had mild COVID-19 (a few samples of this study predate the infection). Cell type and time point are not known. The sequencing sample was made of PBMCs or a T cell subset sorted from them (not recorded which). The chain combines TRBV20-1 with TRBJ1-1; a weak D match, TRBD1 (6 bases). The CDR3 reads CSALQGTVNTEAFF. In nucleotides, the CDR3 is TGCAGTGCGCTACAGGGTACGGTGAACACTGAAGCTTTCTTT.